The present entry profiles one T cell receptor beta chain with its context. Its cognate antigen is unknown. Repertoires were generated with immunoSEQ multiplex PCR, while TCRdb's copy carries only in-frame clones and drops some. Counted here are about 2.3 million clones, approximately 90% occurring once; the ten biggest clones make up approximately 0.39%. This sample is drawn from a study of shared clonotypes between healthy human individuals. About the study: A few men and two women, aged 18 to 49, were donors.

Study results and caveats: Naive subsets usually exceeded memory subsets in estimated richness.

The sample was naive CD4+ T cells from PBMCs. The subset: CD45RA+ positively selected. The clonotype was recovered from a man in his late teens or twenties in good health. Some clones in this sample may be carry-over from other donors' samples.

The CDR3: CASSPQSPNYGYTF. CDR3 bases: TGTGCCAGCAGCCCACAGAGTCCTAACTATGGCTACACCTTC. This chain connects TRBV7-9 to TRBJ1-2; D unresolved. The CDR3 spans 14 residues. Trimming took off 5 bases at V and 0 bases at J, with 10 bases between the two ends. From germline, CDR1 is SEHNR and CDR2 FQNEAQ (reference sequence).